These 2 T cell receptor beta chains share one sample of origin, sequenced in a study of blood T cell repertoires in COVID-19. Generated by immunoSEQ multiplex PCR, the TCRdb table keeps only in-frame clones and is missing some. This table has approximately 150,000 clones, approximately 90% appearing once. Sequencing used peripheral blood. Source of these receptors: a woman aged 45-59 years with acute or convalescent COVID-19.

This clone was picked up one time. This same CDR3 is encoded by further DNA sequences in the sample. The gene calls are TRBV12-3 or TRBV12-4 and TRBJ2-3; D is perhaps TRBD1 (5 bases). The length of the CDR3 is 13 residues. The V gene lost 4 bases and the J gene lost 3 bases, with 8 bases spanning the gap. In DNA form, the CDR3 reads TGTGCCAGCAGTTCAGGGTCAACAGATACGCAGTATTTT. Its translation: CASSSGSTDTQYF.

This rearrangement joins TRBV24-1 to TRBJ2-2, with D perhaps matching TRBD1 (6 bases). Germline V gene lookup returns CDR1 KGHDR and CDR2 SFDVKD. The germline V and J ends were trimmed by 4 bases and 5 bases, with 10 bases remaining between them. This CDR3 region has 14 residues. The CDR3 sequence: CATSDHRVTGELFF. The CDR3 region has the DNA TGTGCCACCAGTGACCACAGGGTAACCGGGGAGCTGTTTTTT.